This T cell receptor beta chain was found in a study of regulatory T cells in long-lasting Graves disease. Indicated time point: persistent/refractory GD, antithyroid drugs over 5 years with positive TRAb. There was RNA extracted from PBMCs, and the TCR library was made from it. With EDTA tubes as the receptacles, approximately 8.2 milliliters of peripheral blood were drawn. This clonotype was recorded at least ten times. Its antigen is unidentified. Whole-study findings and limits: Compared with new cases, persistent Graves' patients showed reduced TCR diversity. Relative to new patients (approximately 960), persistent patients exhibited greater sharing of public clonotypes (approximately 2,500).

CDR3 regions were amplified by Arm-PCR using iRepertoire HTBI primers to build TCR beta libraries. TCRdb reprocessed the multiplex PCR reads with MiXCR, giving one entry per CDR3 protein. The repertoire holds around 340,000 distinct CDR3 sequences, less than 20% seen once, with 29% in the top ten. The CDR3 length is 13 residues. CDR1 and CDR2 (germline): SQVTM, ANQGSEA. The V end lost 7 bases, the J end lost 1 base, and 13 bases lay between the germline ends. The sequence derives from a female donor with Graves disease. J is TRBJ1-2 and V is TRBV29-1; TRBD1 is a possible D gene (5 bases). Specimen: peripheral blood mononuclear cells (PBMCs), collected when the disease was refractory, from a patient treated with antithyroid drugs. CDR3 nucleotide sequence: TGCAGCGGGAGTACGCAGGGTAACTATGGCTACACCTTC. Translated: CSGSTQGNYGYTF.